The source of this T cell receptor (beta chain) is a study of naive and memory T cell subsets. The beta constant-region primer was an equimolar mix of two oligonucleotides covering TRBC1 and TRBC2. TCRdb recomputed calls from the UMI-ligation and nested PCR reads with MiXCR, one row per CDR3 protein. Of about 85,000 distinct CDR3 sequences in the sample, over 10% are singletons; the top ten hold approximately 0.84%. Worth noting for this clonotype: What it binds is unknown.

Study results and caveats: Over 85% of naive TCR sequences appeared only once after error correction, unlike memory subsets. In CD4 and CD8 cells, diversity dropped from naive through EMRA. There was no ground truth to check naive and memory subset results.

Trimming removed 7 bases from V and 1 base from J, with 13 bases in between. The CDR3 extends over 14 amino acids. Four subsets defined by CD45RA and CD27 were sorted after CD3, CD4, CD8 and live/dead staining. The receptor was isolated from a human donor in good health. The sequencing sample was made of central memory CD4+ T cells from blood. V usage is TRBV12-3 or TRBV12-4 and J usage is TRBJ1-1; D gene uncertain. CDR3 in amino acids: CASTQIPPNTEAFF. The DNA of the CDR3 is TGTGCCAGCACTCAAATTCCCCCGAACACTGAAGCTTTCTTT.